This T cell receptor beta chain emerged from a study of beta chain features in type 1 diabetes. This clone was observed a few times. What it recognizes is unknown. Different DNA sequences within this sample yield the same CDR3. The study's findings and limits: Within the patient group, naive, central memory and Treg TCRB repertoires appeared more similar to each other than within healthy donors. For Type 1 diabetes patients, all four CD4+ subsets carried TCRB CDR3s that were moderately but significantly shorter. At VDJ recombination sites, type 1 diabetes patients had fewer insertions and more deleted nucleotides.

Germline CDR1 SGHTA, CDR2 FQGNSA. CDR3 length: 13 amino acids. With 3 bases removed from V and 2 bases from J, the gap between germline ends came to 7 bases. Sequencing targeted expressed TCRB transcripts, as all isolated RNA had been reverse transcribed. The average output of naive, central memory and regulatory T cell samples was several million reads. TCRdb's copy holds only in-frame clones and misses some; the assay was immunoSEQ multiplex PCR. The sample records about 170,000 clones, 6.5% to 9.5% being singletons. V is TRBV7-2 and J is TRBJ1-2, with D possibly being TRBD1 (5 bases). The receptor comes from a middle-aged woman with type 1 diabetes. Material for sequencing was central memory CD4+ T cells from blood. CDR3 amino acids: CASSFDSNYGYTF. The DNA for the CDR3 is TGTGCCAGCAGCTTTGACAGCAACTATGGCTACACCTTC.